This T cell receptor beta chain was recovered during a study of cytomegalovirus exposure and HLA in healthy donors. Findings and caveats of the study: As confirmed in vitro, a few CMV-associated chains were specific for CMV antigens. In a later analysis, roughly 17,000 TCR beta sequences were associated with HLA alleles at 0.05 false discovery rate. In a later analysis, HLA-associated TCR beta chains were more clonally expanded than equally common others.

This CDR3 comprises 16 residues. Germline V gives CDR1 SGHVS, CDR2 FNYEAQ. The V gene lost 4 bases and the J gene lost 2 bases, with 15 bases spanning the gap. For this clone: The antigen remains undetermined.

The PCR was carried out with 60 Vbeta primers and 13 Jbeta primers. The protocol was immunoSEQ multiplex PCR, while the TCRdb copy is restricted to in-frame clones and leaves out a portion. The sample lists around 190,000 clones; over 75% were seen once. Sequencing was carried out using PBMCs. The rearrangement joins TRBV7-6 to TRBJ1-3; D is ambiguous. The receptor's source is a woman in her forties or fifties in good health and CMV-seronegative. CDR3 sequence reads: CASSSGGHGPGNTIYF. DNA for the CDR3: TGTGCCAGCAGCTCGGGAGGCCACGGTCCTGGAAACACCATATATTTT.